The 7 T cell receptor beta chains given below trace back to one sample, sequenced in a study of cytomegalovirus exposure and HLA in healthy donors. PCR primers comprised 60 Vbeta and 13 Jbeta primers. The repertoire was sequenced with immunoSEQ multiplex PCR; TCRdb's copy has only in-frame clones and lacks some. The sample shows roughly 130,000 clones, approximately 80% of them seen only once. Specimen: PBMCs. The receptors were sampled from a man between 35 and 55 years old in good health and CMV-seronegative.

V gene TRBV4-1 combines with J gene TRBJ2-5; possible D gene TRBD1, 6 bases. In germline, CDR1 is MGHRA, CDR2 YSYEKL. The CDR3 covers 13 residues. The V end lost 1 base, the J end lost 4 bases, and 7 bases lay between the germline ends. CDR3 sequence (DNA): TGCGCCAGCAGCCAAGTACAGGGAGAGACCCAGTACTTC. This encodes CASSQVQGETQYF.

The chain combines TRBV7-2 with TRBJ2-1; perhaps TRBD1 as D (5 bases). The CDR3 has 12 amino acids. V dropped 3 bases and J dropped 9 bases, with 9 bases sitting between them. Germline lookup yields CDR1 SGHTA and CDR2 FQGNSA. The CDR3 DNA reads as TGTGCCAGCAGCTTCAGGGTAGCTGAGCAGTTCTTC. Translating it yields CASSFRVAEQFF.

The genes are TRBV6-1 and TRBJ2-2, with 7 bases lining up with TRBD1. The V gene end was trimmed by 1 base and the J gene end by 3 bases; junction bases not matched to a gene: 5. The CDR3 runs 16 residues. Germline-derived CDR1 and CDR2 are MNHNS and SASEGT. The CDR3 loop reads CASSEGTGQHTGELFF. For the CDR3, the DNA is TGTGCCAGCAGTGAAGGAACGGGACAGCACACCGGGGAGCTGTTTTTT.

The gene calls are TRBV15 and TRBJ2-7; weak D call: TRBD1 (5 bases). The CDR3 covers 14 residues. V was trimmed by 0 bases and J by 5 bases, leaving 11 bases between them. Per the germline V gene, CDR1 is LNHNV and CDR2 is YYDKDF (reference sequence). This CDR3 is CATSRDDGAHEQYF. CDR3 sequence (DNA): TGTGCCACCAGCAGAGATGATGGGGCCCACGAGCAGTACTTC.

The CDR3 here is CASRGGTGSGYTF. The CDR3 DNA sequence: TGTGCCAGTAGAGGGGGGACAGGATCTGGCTACACCTTC. The chain uses TRBV19 and TRBJ1-2; 8 bases map to TRBD1. V dropped 6 bases and J dropped 7; count of bases not matched to a gene: 7. CDR3 length: 13 amino acids. Germline CDR1 and CDR2: LNHDA and SQIVND (reference sequence).

The chain links TRBV25-1 to TRBJ1-6, with D tentatively TRBD1 (6 bases). Per germline, CDR1 MGHDK and CDR2 SYGVNS. The V gene lost 0 bases and the J gene lost 6 bases, with 12 bases spanning the gap. CDR3 length: 16 amino acids. The CDR3 loop is CASSEYGRGSNSPLHF. The CDR3 DNA sequence: TGTGCCAGCAGTGAATACGGCAGGGGTAGTAATTCACCCCTCCACTTT.

The chain carries TRBV5-1 and TRBJ2-3, with D perhaps TRBD2 (5 bases). Trimming took 0 bases from V and 0 from J, leaving 11 bases between them. The CDR3 loop spans 16 amino acids. Germline V gene data show CDR1 as SGHRS and CDR2 as YFSETQ. CDR3 nucleotide sequence: TGCGCCAGCAGCTTGGCCGGGGTCACTAGCACAGATACGCAGTATTTT. Protein product: CASSLAGVTSTDTQYF.